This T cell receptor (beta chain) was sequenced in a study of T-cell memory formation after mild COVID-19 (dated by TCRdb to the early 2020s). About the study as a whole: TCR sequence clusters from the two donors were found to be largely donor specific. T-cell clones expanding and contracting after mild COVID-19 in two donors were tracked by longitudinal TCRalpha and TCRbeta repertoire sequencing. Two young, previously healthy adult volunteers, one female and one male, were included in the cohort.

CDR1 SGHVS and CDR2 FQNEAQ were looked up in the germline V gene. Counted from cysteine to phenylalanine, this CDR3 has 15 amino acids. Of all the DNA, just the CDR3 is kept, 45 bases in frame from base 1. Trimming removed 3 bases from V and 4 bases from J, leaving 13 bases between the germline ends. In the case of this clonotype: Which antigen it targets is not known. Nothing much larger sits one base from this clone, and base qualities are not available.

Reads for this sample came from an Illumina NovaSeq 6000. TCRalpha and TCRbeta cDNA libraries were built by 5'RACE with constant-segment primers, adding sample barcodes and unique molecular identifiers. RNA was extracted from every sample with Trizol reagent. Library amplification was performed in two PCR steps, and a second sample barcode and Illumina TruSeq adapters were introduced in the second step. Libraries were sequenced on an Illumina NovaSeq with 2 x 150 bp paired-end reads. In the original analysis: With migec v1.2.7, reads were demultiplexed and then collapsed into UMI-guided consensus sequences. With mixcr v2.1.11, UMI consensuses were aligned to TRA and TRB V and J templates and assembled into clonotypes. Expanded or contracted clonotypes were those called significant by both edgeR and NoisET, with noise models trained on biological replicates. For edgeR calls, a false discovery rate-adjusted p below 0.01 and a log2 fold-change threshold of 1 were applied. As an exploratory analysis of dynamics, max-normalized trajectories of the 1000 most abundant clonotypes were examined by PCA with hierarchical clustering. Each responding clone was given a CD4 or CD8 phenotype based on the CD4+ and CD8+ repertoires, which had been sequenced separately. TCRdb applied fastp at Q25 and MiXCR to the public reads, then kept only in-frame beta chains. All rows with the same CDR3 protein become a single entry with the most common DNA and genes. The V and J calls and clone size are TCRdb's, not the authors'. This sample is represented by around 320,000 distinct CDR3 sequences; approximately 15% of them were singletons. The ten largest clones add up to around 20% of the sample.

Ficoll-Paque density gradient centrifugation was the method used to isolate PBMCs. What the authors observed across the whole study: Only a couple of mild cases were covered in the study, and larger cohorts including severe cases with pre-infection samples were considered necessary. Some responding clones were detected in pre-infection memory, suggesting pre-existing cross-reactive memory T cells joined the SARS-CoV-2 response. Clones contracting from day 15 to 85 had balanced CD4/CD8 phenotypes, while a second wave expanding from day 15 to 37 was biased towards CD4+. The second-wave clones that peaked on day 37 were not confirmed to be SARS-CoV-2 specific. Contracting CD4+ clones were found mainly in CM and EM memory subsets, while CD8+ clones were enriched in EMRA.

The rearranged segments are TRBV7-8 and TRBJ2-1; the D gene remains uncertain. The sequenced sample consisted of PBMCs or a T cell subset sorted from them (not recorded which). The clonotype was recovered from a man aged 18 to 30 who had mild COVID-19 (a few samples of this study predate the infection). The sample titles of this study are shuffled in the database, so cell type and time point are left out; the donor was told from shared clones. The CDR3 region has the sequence CASSFRSSSYNEQFF. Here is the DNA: TGTGCCAGCAGCTTTCGGTCCTCCTCATACAATGAGCAGTTCTTC.